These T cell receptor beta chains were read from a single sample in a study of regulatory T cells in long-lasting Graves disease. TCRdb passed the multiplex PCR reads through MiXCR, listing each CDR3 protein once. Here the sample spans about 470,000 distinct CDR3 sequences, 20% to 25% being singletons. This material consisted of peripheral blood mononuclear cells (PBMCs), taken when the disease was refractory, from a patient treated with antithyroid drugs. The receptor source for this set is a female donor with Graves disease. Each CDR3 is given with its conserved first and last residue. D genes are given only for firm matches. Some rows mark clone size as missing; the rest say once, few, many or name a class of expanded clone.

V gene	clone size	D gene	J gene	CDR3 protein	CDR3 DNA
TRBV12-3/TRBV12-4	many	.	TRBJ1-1	CASSSSGGTEAFF	TGTGCCAGCAGTTCCAGCGGAGGAACTGAAGCTTTCTTT
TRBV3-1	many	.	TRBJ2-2	CASKWLNTGELFF	TGTGCCAGCAAGTGGCTAAACACCGGGGAGCTGTTTTTT
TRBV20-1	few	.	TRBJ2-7	CSARDEAYEQYF	TGCAGTGCTAGAGATGAGGCCTACGAGCAGTACTTC
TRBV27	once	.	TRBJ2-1	CASSYRPGDEQFF	TGTGCCAGCAGCTACCGTCCTGGGGATGAGCAGTTCTTC
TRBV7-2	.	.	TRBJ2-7	CASSLGGGVHEQYF	TGTGCCAGCAGCCTTGGGGGTGGGGTCCACGAGCAGTACTTC
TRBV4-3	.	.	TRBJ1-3	CASSHPAGNTIYF	TGCGCCAGCAGCCATCCGGCTGGAAACACCATATATTTT
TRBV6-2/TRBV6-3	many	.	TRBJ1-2	CASSYSPGDYGYTF	TGTGCCAGCAGTTACTCACCAGGTGACTATGGCTACACCTTC
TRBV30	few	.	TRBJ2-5	CAWTGQGKETQYF	TGTGCCTGGACCGGGCAGGGGAAAGAGACCCAGTACTTC
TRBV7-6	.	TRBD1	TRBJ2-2	CASGGQGAPGELFF	TGTGCCAGCGGAGGACAGGGGGCTCCCGGGGAGCTGTTTTTT
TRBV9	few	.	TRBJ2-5	CASSVEGRVQETQYF	TGTGCCAGCAGCGTAGAGGGGCGGGTGCAAGAGACCCAGTACTTC
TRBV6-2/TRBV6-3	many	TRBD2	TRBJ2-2	CASSYNSGRSGELFF	TGTGCCAGCAGTTATAATAGCGGGAGATCCGGGGAGCTGTTTTTT
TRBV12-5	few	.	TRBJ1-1	CASGLGESEAFF	TGTGCTAGTGGTTTGGGGGAATCTGAAGCTTTCTTT
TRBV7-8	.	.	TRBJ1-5	CASSFVAGFLAGQPQHF	TGTGCCAGCAGCTTTGTAGCAGGTTTTCTCGCCGGACAGCCCCAGCATTTT
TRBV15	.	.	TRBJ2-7	CATSNSRDKDYEQYF	TGTGCCACCAGTAACTCCCGGGACAAGGACTACGAGCAGTACTTC
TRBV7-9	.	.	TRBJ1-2	CASRYSQGGYTF	TGTGCCAGCAGGTACTCACAGGGAGGCTACACCTTC
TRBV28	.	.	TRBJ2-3	CASSPPRSATDTQYF	TGTGCCAGCAGTCCCCCCCGAAGCGCCACAGATACGCAGTATTTT
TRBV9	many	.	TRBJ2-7	CASSVTARSSYEQYF	TGTGCCAGCAGCGTAACCGCCAGGAGCTCCTACGAGCAGTACTTC
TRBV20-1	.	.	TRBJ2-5	CSATTGPPQETQYF	TGCAGTGCCACGACGGGGCCGCCTCAAGAGACCCAGTACTTC
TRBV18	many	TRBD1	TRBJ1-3	CASSRTGTGNTIYF	TGTGCCAGCTCTCGGACAGGGACGGGAAACACCATATATTTT
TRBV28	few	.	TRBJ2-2	CASSLVMTFGGYGELFF	TGTGCCAGCAGTTTGGTTATGACATTTGGGGGTTACGGGGAGCTGTTTTTT
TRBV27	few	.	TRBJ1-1	CASNPLAGGVTEAFF	TGTGCCAGCAACCCATTGGCGGGTGGGGTAACTGAAGCTTTCTTT
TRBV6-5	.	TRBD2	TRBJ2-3	CASSYSTRELTDTQYF	TGTGCCAGCAGTTACTCGACGCGGGAGCTGACAGATACGCAGTATTTT
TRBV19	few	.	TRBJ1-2	CASSIKTETYYGYTF	TGTGCCAGTAGTATAAAAACAGAAACCTACTATGGCTACACCTTC
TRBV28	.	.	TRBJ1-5	CASSLTGLAQPQHF	TGTGCCAGCAGTTTAACAGGGCTGGCTCAGCCCCAGCATTTT
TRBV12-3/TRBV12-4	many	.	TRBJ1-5	CASSAGDVGQPQHF	TGTGCCAGCAGTGCAGGGGATGTCGGTCAGCCCCAGCATTTT
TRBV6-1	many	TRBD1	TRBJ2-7	CASSPQGAVHEQYF	TGTGCCAGCAGTCCCCAGGGGGCTGTCCACGAGCAGTACTTC
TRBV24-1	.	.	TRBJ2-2	CATSDFQTKPGELFF	TGTGCCACCAGTGATTTTCAGACTAAGCCCGGGGAGCTGTTTTTT
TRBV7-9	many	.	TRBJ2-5	CASSLFPETQYF	TGTGCCAGCAGCTTGTTTCCCGAGACCCAGTACTTC
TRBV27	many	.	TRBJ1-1	CASSLFRGGNTEAFF	TGTGCCAGCAGTTTATTTCGCGGGGGGAACACTGAAGCTTTCTTT
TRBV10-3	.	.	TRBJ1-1	CAISEESEAFF	TGTGCCATCAGTGAAGAATCTGAAGCTTTCTTT
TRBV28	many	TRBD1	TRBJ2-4	CASKGTGKNIQYF	TGTGCCAGCAAAGGGACAGGGAAAAACATTCAGTACTTC
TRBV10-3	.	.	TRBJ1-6	CAISESMGVGNSPLHF	TGTGCCATCAGTGAGTCGATGGGGGTGGGTAATTCACCCCTCCACTTT
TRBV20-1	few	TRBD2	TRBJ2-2	CSARDMTSGSYNTGELFF	TGCAGTGCTAGAGATATGACTAGCGGGAGTTATAACACCGGGGAGCTGTTTTTT
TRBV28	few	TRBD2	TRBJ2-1	CASSPPGLAGNEQFF	TGTGCCAGCAGCCCCCCGGGACTAGCGGGAAATGAGCAGTTCTTC
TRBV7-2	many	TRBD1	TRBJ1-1	CASSLTGDATEAFF	TGTGCCAGCAGCTTAACAGGGGACGCCACTGAAGCTTTCTTT